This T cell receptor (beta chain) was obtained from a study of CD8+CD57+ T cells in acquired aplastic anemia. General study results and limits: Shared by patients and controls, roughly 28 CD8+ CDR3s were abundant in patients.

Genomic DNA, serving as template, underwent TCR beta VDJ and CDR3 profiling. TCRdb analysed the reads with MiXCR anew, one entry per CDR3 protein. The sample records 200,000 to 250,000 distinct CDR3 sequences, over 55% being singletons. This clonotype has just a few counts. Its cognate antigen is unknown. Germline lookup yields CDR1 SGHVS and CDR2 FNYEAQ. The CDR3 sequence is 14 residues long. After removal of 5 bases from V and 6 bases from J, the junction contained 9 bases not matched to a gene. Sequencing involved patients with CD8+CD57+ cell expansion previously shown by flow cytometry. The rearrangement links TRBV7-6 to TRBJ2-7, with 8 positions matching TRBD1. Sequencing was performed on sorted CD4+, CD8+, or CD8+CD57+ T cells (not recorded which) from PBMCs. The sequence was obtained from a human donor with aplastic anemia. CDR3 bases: TGTGCCAGCAGCCCAATCGGGACAGGAGGCGAGCAGTACTTC. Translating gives CASSPIGTGGEQYF.